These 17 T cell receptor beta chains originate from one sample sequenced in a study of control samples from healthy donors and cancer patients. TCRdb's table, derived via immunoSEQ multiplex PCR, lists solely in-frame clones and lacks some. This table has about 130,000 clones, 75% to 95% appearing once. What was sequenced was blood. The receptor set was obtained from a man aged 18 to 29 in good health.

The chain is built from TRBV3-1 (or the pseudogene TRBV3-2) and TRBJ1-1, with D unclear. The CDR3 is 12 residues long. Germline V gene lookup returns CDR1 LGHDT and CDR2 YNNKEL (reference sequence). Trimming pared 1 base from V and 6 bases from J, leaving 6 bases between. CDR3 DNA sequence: TGTGCCAGCAGCCAAGCTCTGTCTGAAGCTTTCTTT. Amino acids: CASSQALSEAFF.

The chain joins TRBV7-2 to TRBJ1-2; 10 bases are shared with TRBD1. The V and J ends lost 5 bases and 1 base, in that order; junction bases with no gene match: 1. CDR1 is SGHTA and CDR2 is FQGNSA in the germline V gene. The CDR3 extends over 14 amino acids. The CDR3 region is CASSRDRGNYGYTF. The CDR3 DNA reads TGTGCCAGCAGCCGGGACAGGGGTAACTATGGCTACACCTTC.

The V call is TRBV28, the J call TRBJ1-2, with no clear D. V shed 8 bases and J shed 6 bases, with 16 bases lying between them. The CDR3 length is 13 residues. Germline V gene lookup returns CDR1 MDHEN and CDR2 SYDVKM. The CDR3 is CASALRTSNGYTF. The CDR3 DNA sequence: TGTGCCAGCGCCCTTAGAACCAGCAATGGCTACACCTTC.

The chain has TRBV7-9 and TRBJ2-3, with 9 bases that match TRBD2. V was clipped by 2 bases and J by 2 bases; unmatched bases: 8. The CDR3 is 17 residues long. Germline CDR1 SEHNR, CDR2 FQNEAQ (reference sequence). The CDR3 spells CASSLTRLAANTDTQYF. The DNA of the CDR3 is TGTGCCAGCAGCTTAACCCGACTAGCGGCAAACACAGATACGCAGTATTTT.

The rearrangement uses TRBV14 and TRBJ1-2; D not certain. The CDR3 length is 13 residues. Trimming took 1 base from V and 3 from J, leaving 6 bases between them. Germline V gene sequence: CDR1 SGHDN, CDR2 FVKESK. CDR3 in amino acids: CASSQGQDYGYTF. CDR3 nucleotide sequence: TGTGCCAGCAGCCAAGGGCAAGACTATGGCTACACCTTC.

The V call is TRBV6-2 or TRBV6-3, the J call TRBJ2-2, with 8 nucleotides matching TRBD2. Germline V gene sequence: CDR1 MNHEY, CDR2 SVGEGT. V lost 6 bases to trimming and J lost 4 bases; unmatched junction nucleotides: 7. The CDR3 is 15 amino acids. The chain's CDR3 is CASSLGRAGTGELFF. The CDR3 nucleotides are TGTGCCAGCAGCCTCGGGAGGGCGGGCACCGGGGAGCTGTTTTTT.

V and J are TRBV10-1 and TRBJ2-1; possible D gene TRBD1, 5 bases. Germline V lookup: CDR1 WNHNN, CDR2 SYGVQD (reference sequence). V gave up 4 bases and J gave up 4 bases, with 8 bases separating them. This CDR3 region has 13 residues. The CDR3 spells CASSADSYNEQFF. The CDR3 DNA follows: TGCGCCAGCAGTGCAGACAGTTACAATGAGCAGTTCTTC.

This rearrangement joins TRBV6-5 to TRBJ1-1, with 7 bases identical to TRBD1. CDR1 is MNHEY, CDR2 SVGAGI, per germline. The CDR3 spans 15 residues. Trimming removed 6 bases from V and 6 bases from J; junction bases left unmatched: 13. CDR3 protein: CASRPGQLLIAEAFF. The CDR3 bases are TGTGCCAGCAGGCCGGGACAGCTCCTAATTGCTGAAGCTTTCTTT.

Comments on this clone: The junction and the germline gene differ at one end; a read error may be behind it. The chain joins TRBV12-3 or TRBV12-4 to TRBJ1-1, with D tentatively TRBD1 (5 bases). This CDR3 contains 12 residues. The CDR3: CASSGGNAEAFF. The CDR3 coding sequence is TGTGCCAGCAGCGGGGGGAACGCTGAAGCTTTCTTT.

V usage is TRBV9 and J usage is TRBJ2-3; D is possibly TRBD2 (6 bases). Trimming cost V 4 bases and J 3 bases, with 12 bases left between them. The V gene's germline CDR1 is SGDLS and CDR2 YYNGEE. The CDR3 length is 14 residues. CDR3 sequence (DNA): TGTGCCAGCAGCTTACGACTAGTTACAGATACGCAGTATTTT. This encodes CASSLRLVTDTQYF.

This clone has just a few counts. CDR3 in DNA: TGCGCCAGCAGCCAAGCCTGGGCCGTGGACGGTTATGGAGGCTACACCTTC. This codes for CASSQAWAVDGYGGYTF. This chain connects TRBV4-3 to TRBJ1-2; D ambiguous. The CDR3 sequence is 17 residues long. V shed 1 base and J shed 8 bases, with 23 bases lying between them. Germline V CDR1 and CDR2: LGHNA, YSLEER.

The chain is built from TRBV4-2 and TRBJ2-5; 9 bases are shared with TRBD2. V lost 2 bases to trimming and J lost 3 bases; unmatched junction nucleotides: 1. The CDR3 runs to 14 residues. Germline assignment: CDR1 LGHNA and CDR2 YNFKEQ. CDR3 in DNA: TGTGCCAGCAGCCAAATAGCGGGGGAAGAGACCCAGTACTTC. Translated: CASSQIAGEETQYF.

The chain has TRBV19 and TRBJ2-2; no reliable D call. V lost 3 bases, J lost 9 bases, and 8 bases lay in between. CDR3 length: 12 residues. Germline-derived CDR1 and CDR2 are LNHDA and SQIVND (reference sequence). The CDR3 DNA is TGTGCCAGTAGTATGTGGGGTAGGGAGCTGTTTTTT. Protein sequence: CASSMWGRELFF.

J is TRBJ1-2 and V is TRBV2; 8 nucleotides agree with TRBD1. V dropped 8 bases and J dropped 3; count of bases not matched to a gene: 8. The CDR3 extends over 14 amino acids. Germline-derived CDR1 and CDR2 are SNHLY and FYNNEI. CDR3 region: CASLRDRGDYGYTF. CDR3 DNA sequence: TGTGCCAGCCTGCGTGACAGGGGAGACTATGGCTACACCTTC. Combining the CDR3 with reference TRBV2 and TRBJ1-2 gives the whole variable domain EPEVTQTPSHQVTQMGQEVILRCVPISNHLYFYWYRQILGQKVEFLVSFYNNEISEKSEIFDDQFSVERPDGSNFTLKIRSTKLEDSAMYFCASLRDRGDYGYTFGSGTRLTVV.

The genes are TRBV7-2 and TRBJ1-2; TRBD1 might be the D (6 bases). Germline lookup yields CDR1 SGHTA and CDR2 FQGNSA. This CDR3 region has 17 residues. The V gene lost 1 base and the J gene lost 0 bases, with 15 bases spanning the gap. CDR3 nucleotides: TGTGCCAGCAGCTTAGACCACCGGGACACTGCTAACTATGGCTACACCTTC. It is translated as CASSLDHRDTANYGYTF.

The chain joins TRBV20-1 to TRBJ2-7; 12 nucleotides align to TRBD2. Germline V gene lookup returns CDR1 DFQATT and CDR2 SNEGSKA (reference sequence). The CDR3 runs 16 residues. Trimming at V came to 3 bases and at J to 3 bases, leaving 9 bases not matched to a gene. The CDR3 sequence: CSASLPPTSGGYEQYF. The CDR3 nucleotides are TGCAGTGCTAGTCTCCCTCCGACTAGCGGGGGCTACGAGCAGTACTTC.

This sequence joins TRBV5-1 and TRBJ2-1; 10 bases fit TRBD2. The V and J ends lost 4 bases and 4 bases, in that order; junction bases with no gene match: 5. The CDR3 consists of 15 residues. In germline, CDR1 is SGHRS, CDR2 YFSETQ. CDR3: CASSPGTSDYNEQFF. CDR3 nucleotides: TGCGCCAGCAGCCCGGGGACTAGCGATTACAATGAGCAGTTCTTC.